The 27 T cell receptor beta chains listed next were all sequenced from one sample in a study of T cell changes during pregnancy in multiple sclerosis. TCRdb's table, derived via immunoSEQ multiplex PCR, lists solely in-frame clones and lacks some. The sample shows about 68,000 clones, about nine tenths of them seen only once. The sequenced sample was peripheral blood, obtained in the third trimester of pregnancy. These receptors were obtained from a female donor with multiple sclerosis, enrolled in a pregnancy study.

V usage is TRBV7-9 and J usage is TRBJ2-1; no reliable D call. This CDR3 has 13 amino acids. Germline lookup yields CDR1 SEHNR and CDR2 FQNEAQ (reference sequence). V lost 3 bases and J 12 bases, leaving 15 bases between the germline ends. The CDR3 DNA reads as TGTGCCAGCAGCTTTGAACAGCCATTTGGGCAGTTCTTC. As protein: CASSFEQPFGQFF.

The chain combines TRBV5-4 with TRBJ2-3; the D gene is possibly TRBD2 (5 bases). Trimming cost V 5 bases and J 0 bases, with 16 bases left between them. This CDR3 is built from 16 residues. In germline, CDR1 is SGHNT, CDR2 YYREEE (reference sequence). The chain's CDR3 is CASRIWSGSSTDTQYF. In DNA, the CDR3 is TGTGCCAGCAGGATTTGGTCGGGGAGTAGCACAGATACGCAGTATTTT.

This clone was recorded once. The chain has TRBV7-9 and TRBJ2-7, with D unresolved. This CDR3 is built from 13 residues. The germline V and J ends were trimmed by 4 bases and 1 base, with 8 bases remaining between them. Germline V gene data show CDR1 as SEHNR and CDR2 as FQNEAQ (reference sequence). In nucleotides, the CDR3 is TGTGCCAGCAGCTCCGACACATCCTACGAGCAGTACTTC. Protein sequence: CASSSDTSYEQYF. The full variable domain, completed using reference TRBV7-9 and TRBJ2-7, is DTGVSQNPRHKITKRGQNVTFRCDPISEHNRLYWYRQTLGQGPEFLTYFQNEAQLEKSRLLSDRFSAERPKGSFSTLEIQRTEQGDSAMYLCASSSDTSYEQYFGPGTRLTVT.

The chain recombines TRBV30 with TRBJ1-2, with D uncertain. Germline loops: CDR1 GTSNPN, CDR2 SVGIG (reference sequence). The V end lost 2 bases, the J end lost 2 bases, and 3 bases lay between the germline ends. CDR3 length equals 11 residues. The CDR3 loop reads CAWSLNYGYTF. The CDR3 DNA follows: TGTGCCTGGAGTTTAAACTATGGCTACACCTTC.

This clone was found once. This rearrangement joins TRBV7-8 to TRBJ2-5; 11 bases map to TRBD2. CDR1 is SGHVS, CDR2 FQNEAQ, per germline. V dropped 2 bases and J dropped 5; count of bases not matched to a gene: 4. The CDR3 covers 15 residues. The CDR3 reads CASSLRLAGSETQYF. CDR3 nucleotide sequence: TGTGCCAGCAGCTTAAGACTAGCGGGGTCGGAGACCCAGTACTTC.

V is TRBV25-1 and J is TRBJ1-2; 8 bases map to TRBD1. In germline, CDR1 is MGHDK, CDR2 SYGVNS. The trim removed 6 bases at V and 0 bases at J, leaving 12 bases unmatched. CDR3 length: 17 amino acids. CDR3: CASRSSPGQEANYGYTF. The CDR3 bases are TGTGCCAGCAGGTCCTCTCCGGGACAGGAGGCTAACTATGGCTACACCTTC.

J is TRBJ1-2 and V is TRBV12-5; the D gene is possibly TRBD1 (5 bases). V was trimmed by 2 bases and J by 3 bases, leaving 28 bases between them. Per germline, CDR1 LGHNT and CDR2 FRNRAP. The CDR3 spans 20 residues. The DNA of the CDR3 is TGTGCTAGTGGTTTGCTCACGACGGGGGTCAAAGACGCAAAAGACTATGGCTACACCTTC. It codes for CASGLLTTGVKDAKDYGYTF.

There are a few counts of this clone. The chain combines TRBV10-3 with TRBJ1-1; D might be TRBD1 (5 bases). The CDR3 has 16 amino acids. V lost 0 bases and J 1 base, leaving 12 bases between the germline ends. CDR1 is ENHRY and CDR2 is SYGVKD in the germline V gene. CDR3 DNA sequence: TGTGCCATCAGTGAGTCGGTAGTCAGGGCGAACACTGAAGCTTTCTTT. It encodes CAISESVVRANTEAFF.

The rearrangement joins TRBV19 to TRBJ2-1; 10 bases are shared with TRBD2. Germline assignment: CDR1 LNHDA and CDR2 SQIVND (reference sequence). V shed 4 bases and J 3 bases; nucleotides not matched to a gene: 6. The CDR3 sequence is 16 residues long. The CDR3 protein is CASSSLAGVGYNEQFF. Here the CDR3 DNA reads TGTGCCAGTAGTAGTCTAGCGGGAGTAGGCTACAATGAGCAGTTCTTC.

The rearrangement uses TRBV18 and TRBJ1-3; 7 bases fit TRBD1. The trim removed 4 bases at V and 1 base at J, leaving 7 bases unmatched. The CDR3 has 16 amino acids. Germline V CDR1 and CDR2: KGHSH, LQKENI. CDR3 protein: CASSLRTGESGNTIYF. As DNA, the CDR3 is TGTGCCAGCTCACTTAGAACAGGGGAATCTGGAAACACCATATATTTT.

V is TRBV5-6 and J is TRBJ2-1; 7 bases are shared with TRBD1. The CDR3 consists of 15 residues. J lost 6 bases, V lost 0 bases, and 6 bases had no gene match. Germline V CDR1 and CDR2: SGHDT, YYEEEE. Here the CDR3 DNA reads TGTGCCAGCAGCTTGGAACAGGGGCGAGGCAATGAGCAGTTCTTC. Translating it yields CASSLEQGRGNEQFF. The whole variable domain, filled in from reference TRBV5-6 and TRBJ2-1, reads DAGVTQSPTHLIKTRGQQVTLRCSPKSGHDTVSWYQQALGQGPQFIFQYYEEEERQRGNFPDRFSGHQFPNYSSELNVNALLLGDSALYLCASSLEQGRGNEQFFGPGTRLTVL.

V and J are TRBV6-5 and TRBJ2-7, with TRBD1 identical over 10 bases. V lost 6 bases and J lost 5; bases outside the gene matches: 7. CDR3 length: 14 residues. CDR1 is MNHEY and CDR2 is SVGAGI in the germline V gene. The CDR3 protein is CASSPGDRGHEQYF. The CDR3 DNA reads TGTGCCAGCAGCCCGGGGGACAGGGGCCACGAGCAGTACTTC.

This clone was seen a single time. The chain carries TRBV9 and TRBJ1-3; 7 bases align to TRBD1. The length of the CDR3 is 14 residues. Losses at the gene ends were 3 bases for V and 2 bases for J; bases not matched to a gene: 2. Germline V gene data show CDR1 as SGDLS and CDR2 as YYNGEE. CDR3 region: CASSGGQPGNTIYF. The CDR3 nucleotides read TGTGCCAGCAGCGGGGGACAGCCTGGAAACACCATATATTTT.

The V and J genes are TRBV5-8 and TRBJ1-6, with D possibly TRBD1 on 5 matching bases. Trimming stripped 7 bases from V and 5 bases from J, with 10 bases between. This CDR3 comprises 13 residues. Germline V lookup: CDR1 SGHTS, CDR2 YDEGEE. CDR3 sequence (DNA): TGTGCCAGCTACAACAGGAATAATTCACCCCTCCACTTT. This sequence encodes CASYNRNNSPLHF.

The chain links TRBV10-3 to TRBJ2-5; 7 nucleotides align to TRBD2. Germline CDR1 reads ENHRY; CDR2 reads SYGVKD. The CDR3 has 14 residues. V was clipped by 4 bases and J by 3 bases; unmatched bases: 5. CDR3 loop: CAISGGGAEETQYF. The CDR3 DNA is TGTGCCATCAGTGGGGGAGGGGCCGAAGAGACCCAGTACTTC.

The chain joins TRBV7-9 to TRBJ2-5, with TRBD1 identical over 9 bases. CDR3 length equals 15 residues. After removal of 5 bases from V and 2 bases from J, the junction contained 6 bases not matched to a gene. Looked up from germline, CDR1 is SEHNR and CDR2 is FQNEAQ (reference sequence). CDR3 sequence reads: CASSQQGAIQETQYF. Here the CDR3 DNA reads TGTGCCAGCAGCCAACAGGGGGCCATTCAAGAGACCCAGTACTTC.

The chain is built from TRBV27 and TRBJ2-1, with 9 bases lining up with TRBD2. Trimming took 6 bases from V and 7 from J; bases not matched to a gene: 7. Germline CDR1 is MNHEY and CDR2 is SMNVEV (reference sequence). The CDR3 runs 14 residues. The CDR3 DNA sequence: TGTGCCAGCAGCTACGGGACTAGCCGAAATGAGCAGTTCTTC. Translation gives CASSYGTSRNEQFF.

The chain couples TRBV7-8 to TRBJ2-5; 8 nucleotides align to TRBD1. The V segment lost 5 bases and the J segment 1 base; nucleotides outside the gene matches: 6. Germline lookup yields CDR1 SGHVS and CDR2 FQNEAQ. This CDR3 is 15 amino acids long. The CDR3 DNA is TGTGCCAGCAGCCCAAGACAGGGGAGCCAAGAGACCCAGTACTTC. This translates into CASSPRQGSQETQYF. The variable domain in full, with the rest retrieved from reference TRBV7-8 and TRBJ2-5, is GAGVSQSPRYKVAKRGQDVALRCDPISGHVSLFWYQQALGQGPEFLTYFQNEAQLDKSGLPSDRFFAERPEGSVSTLKIQRTQQEDSAVYLCASSPRQGSQETQYFGPGTRLLVL.

The rearrangement joins TRBV27 to TRBJ1-6; 9 bases are shared with TRBD1. Trimming took 7 bases from V and 7 from J; bases not matched to a gene: 11. The CDR3 extends over 16 amino acids. The germline gives CDR1 MNHEY, CDR2 SMNVEV (reference sequence). This CDR3 is CASTYYRDRENSPLHF. The CDR3 DNA is TGTGCCAGCACGTACTACCGGGACAGGGAAAATTCACCCCTCCACTTT.

This clone was picked up one time. The V gene is TRBV19, the J gene TRBJ2-3, with 7 nucleotides matching TRBD1. The V gene's germline CDR1 is LNHDA and CDR2 SQIVND (reference sequence). Germline trimming cut 6 bases from V and 2 bases from J; bases unmatched to any gene: 8. The CDR3 consists of 15 residues. Written as DNA, the CDR3 is TGTGCCAGTAGGGTTAGGGACAGCTTCACAGATACGCAGTATTTT. Amino acid sequence: CASRVRDSFTDTQYF.

The chain has TRBV2 and TRBJ1-5, with 7 bases fitting TRBD1. The J segment lost 5 bases and the V segment lost 6 bases, leaving 7 bases of the junction unmatched. The germline V gene encodes CDR1 SNHLY and CDR2 FYNNEI. CDR3 length equals 14 residues. CDR3 nucleotide sequence: TGTGCCAGCAGGGAGACAGGGCCTGATCAGCCCCAGCATTTT. The encoded protein is CASRETGPDQPQHF.

The rearrangement joins TRBV6-5 to TRBJ2-7; 8 bases are shared with TRBD1. Germline V gene data show CDR1 as MNHEY and CDR2 as SVGAGI. This CDR3 comprises 16 residues. After removal of 0 bases from V and 5 bases from J, the junction contained 9 bases not matched to a gene. In DNA, the CDR3 is TGTGCCAGCAGTTACTCCAAGTGGACAGGGACCAACGAGCAGTACTTC. Its protein product is CASSYSKWTGTNEQYF.

This chain joins TRBV2 and TRBJ2-7; weak D call: TRBD2 (6 bases). Germline lookup yields CDR1 SNHLY and CDR2 FYNNEI. There are 15 residues in the CDR3. Trimming shortened V by 2 bases and J by 4 bases, and 15 bases separated the two germline ends. Here the CDR3 DNA reads TGTGCCAGCAGTGAAATAATGGTCGGGGGTTACGAGCAGTACTTC. This sequence encodes CASSEIMVGGYEQYF.

This clone was counted once. This chain uses TRBV9 with TRBJ2-5; the match to TRBD2 covers 7 bases. Germline CDR1 reads SGDLS; CDR2 reads YYNGEE. The junction had 11 bases not matched to a gene; V was cut back by 1 base and J by 5 bases. CDR3 length equals 16 residues. The CDR3 nucleotides read TGTGCCAGCAGCGTACAAGCGGGGACTTTCGGGGAGACCCAGTACTTC. Protein product: CASSVQAGTFGETQYF.

The gene calls are TRBV10-3 and TRBJ1-2; D unclear. In germline, CDR1 is ENHRY, CDR2 SYGVKD. Trimming removed 0 bases at V and 3 bases at J, with 11 bases between. This CDR3 region has 15 residues. CDR3 DNA: TGTGCCATCAGTGAGTCGGCGCGGCTCTACTATGGCTACACCTTC. Translated: CAISESARLYYGYTF.

The chain has TRBV19 and TRBJ1-5; the D is unclear. CDR1 and CDR2 from the germline V gene are LNHDA and SQIVND (reference sequence). The CDR3 is 12 amino acids. In nucleotides, the CDR3 is TGTGCTATATCGGGGAAGGGTCAGCCCCAGCATTTT. Its translation is CAISGKGQPQHF.

The chain uses TRBV6-5 and TRBJ1-3, with 7 bases identical to TRBD1. The CDR3 is made up of 15 amino acids. The V segment lost 2 bases and the J segment 2 bases; nucleotides outside the gene matches: 3. Germline CDR1 and CDR2: MNHEY and SVGAGI. DNA of the CDR3: TGTGCCAGCAGTTACACCAGGGGGGCTGGAAACACCATATATTTT. It is translated as CASSYTRGAGNTIYF.